This TCR beta chain was documented in a study of cytomegalovirus exposure and HLA in healthy donors. This CDR3 comprises 17 residues. Losses at the gene ends were 3 bases for V and 5 bases for J; bases not matched to a gene: 12. The germline gives CDR1 SGDLS, CDR2 YYNGEE. Study-level findings and limits: Roughly uniform depth of sequencing across donors was assumed in presence/absence analyses.

This clone was observed a handful of times. The antigen remains unidentified. It was with 60 Vbeta and 13 Jbeta primers that the PCR ran. Some clones are missing from TCRdb's copy, which holds only in-frame ones; the method was immunoSEQ multiplex PCR. The sample shows roughly 190,000 clones, 79% of them seen only once. Sequencing was carried out using PBMCs. The chain employs TRBV9 and TRBJ2-1; 9 bases align to TRBD2. The receptor's source is a girl aged 5-17 years in good health and CMV-seropositive. CDR3 amino acids: CASSAGDYSGGDNEQFF. CDR3 sequence (DNA): TGTGCCAGCAGCGCAGGGGACTATAGCGGGGGTGACAATGAGCAGTTCTTC.